This TCR beta chain was sequenced in a study of T cell repertoires in cytomegalovirus infection. Study-wide background: It was the public TCR beta signatures that indicated both CMV infection and matching HLA type.

This clonotype was counted between two and nine times. The antigen is not known. Trimming removed 3 bases from V and 10 bases from J; junction bases left unmatched: 12. The CDR3 totals 16 residues. In germline, CDR1 is MGHRA, CDR2 YSYEKL. Findings and caveats of the study: Identification of carriers of CMV plus the relevant HLA was achieved through cumulative public TCR beta family frequency.

A single record per CDR3 protein comes from TCRdb applying MiXCR to the reads. The repertoire consists of a few hundred thousand distinct CDR3 sequences, with about 33% occurring once and the leading ten covering 15% to 20%. This rearrangement joins TRBV4-1 to TRBJ2-1; 10 bases line up with TRBD2. Sequences were derived from cultured PBMCs, sampled from culture after CMV antigen stimulation. The TCR originated in a human donor in good health (CMV status not recorded). Some clones in this sample may be carry-over from other donors' samples. The CDR3 bases are TGCGCCAGCAGCCACCCTCTTAAGCGGGAGGGGGCGGAGCAGTTCTTC. Protein sequence: CASSHPLKREGAEQFF.